Sequencing of this T cell receptor beta chain was carried out in a study of blood T cells in healthy people across ages. The study, taken as a whole, reports: Older age went with lower TCR beta diversity per million T cells, in a roughly linear way. Higher diversity, along with more naive CD4+ cells, distinguished long-lived donors from aged donors. The unknown donor CMV status may have confounded expanded clonotype changes.

As for this clonotype: Its antigen is unidentified.

The V end lost 0 bases, the J end lost 4 bases, and 19 bases lay between the germline ends. The CDR3 totals 17 residues. The V gene's germline CDR1 is SGDLS and CDR2 YYNGEE. Using a J-beta primer mix together with a sample-barcoded 5' primer, a second PCR was run for about 6 to 12 cycles. TCRdb recomputed calls from the 5' RACE reads with MiXCR, one row per CDR3 protein. Found here are more than 800,000 distinct CDR3 sequences, 35% to 55% of them singletons; the top ten hold approximately 17%. The chain has TRBV9 and TRBJ1-2; D gene ambiguous. The receptor's source is a woman aged 55 to 70 in good health. Sequencing was carried out using blood. CDR3 bases: TGTGCCAGCAGCGTAGAGCCTGGAGGTGAAGCGGGCTATGGCTACACCTTC. Translation gives CASSVEPGGEAGYGYTF.